The rows below give T cell receptor beta chains drawn from one sample of a study of T cells in localized non-small cell lung cancer. The repertoire was sequenced with immunoSEQ multiplex PCR; TCRdb's copy has only in-frame clones and lacks some. The repertoire holds around 130,000 clones, around 89% seen once, with 1.7% in the top ten. The source material was peripheral blood, sampled before any cancer treatment. Source of these receptors: a female donor older than 55 with stage I lung adenocarcinoma. Both conserved end residues are part of each CDR3. Fields, in order: D gene, V gene, clone size, J gene, CDR3 protein, CDR3 DNA. A D gene is named only where the DNA matches it firmly. Size values are once, few and many counts, or a class for expanded clones, and some rows have none.

d_call: TRBD1; v_call: TRBV30; clone_size: .; j_call: TRBJ2-6; cdr3_aa: CAWTTGTGGPFLTF; cdr3_nt: TGTGCCTGGACAACCGGGACAGGGGGCCCTTTCCTGACTTTC
d_call: .; v_call: TRBV5-1; clone_size: .; j_call: TRBJ2-3; cdr3_aa: CASSSGGKSTDTQYF; cdr3_nt: TGCGCCAGCAGCTCGGGCGGGAAAAGCACAGATACGCAGTATTTT
d_call: .; v_call: TRBV7-8; clone_size: .; j_call: TRBJ2-1; cdr3_aa: CASSLVEGSFNEQFF; cdr3_nt: TGTGCCAGCAGCTTAGTGGAGGGGAGTTTCAATGAGCAGTTCTTC
d_call: .; v_call: TRBV7-9; clone_size: .; j_call: TRBJ1-4; cdr3_aa: CASSLEKGSEKLFF; cdr3_nt: TGTGCCAGCAGCTTAGAAAAAGGGAGTGAAAAACTGTTTTTT
d_call: .; v_call: TRBV5-1; clone_size: few; j_call: TRBJ2-2; cdr3_aa: CASSPEWNTGELFF; cdr3_nt: TGCGCCAGCAGCCCGGAGTGGAACACCGGGGAGCTGTTTTTT
d_call: TRBD1; v_call: TRBV18; clone_size: .; j_call: TRBJ1-5; cdr3_aa: CASSIRDREQPQHF; cdr3_nt: TGTGCCAGCTCAATCCGGGACAGGGAACAGCCCCAGCATTTT
d_call: .; v_call: TRBV19; clone_size: .; j_call: TRBJ1-2; cdr3_aa: CASSTDTPTGGYTF; cdr3_nt: TGTGCCAGTAGTACGGACACACCGACGGGCGGCTACACCTTC
d_call: TRBD2; v_call: TRBV7-2; clone_size: .; j_call: TRBJ2-1; cdr3_aa: CASSSTSGRYNEQFF; cdr3_nt: TGTGCCAGCAGCTCGACTAGCGGGAGGTACAATGAGCAGTTCTTC
d_call: TRBD1; v_call: TRBV9; clone_size: once; j_call: TRBJ2-1; cdr3_aa: CASSARTTGGTSYNEQFF; cdr3_nt: TGTGCCAGCAGCGCCCGGACGACAGGGGGCACTTCCTACAATGAGCAGTTCTTC
d_call: TRBD1; v_call: TRBV25-1; clone_size: .; j_call: TRBJ2-1; cdr3_aa: CASSEWRDRGDNEQFF; cdr3_nt: TGTGCCAGCAGTGAATGGCGGGACAGGGGGGACAATGAGCAGTTCTTC
d_call: TRBD1; v_call: TRBV19; clone_size: .; j_call: TRBJ2-1; cdr3_aa: CASSYRARTGGGSYNEQFF; cdr3_nt: TGTGCCAGTAGCTATCGGGCAAGGACAGGGGGGGGCTCCTACAATGAGCAGTTCTTC
d_call: .; v_call: TRBV5-1; clone_size: .; j_call: TRBJ2-1; cdr3_aa: CASSQPSGIYNEQFF; cdr3_nt: TGCGCCAGCAGCCAGCCTAGTGGGATTTACAATGAGCAGTTCTTC
d_call: .; v_call: TRBV30; clone_size: .; j_call: TRBJ2-2; cdr3_aa: CAWSDVVGELFF; cdr3_nt: TGTGCCTGGAGTGATGTAGTCGGGGAGCTGTTTTTT
d_call: .; v_call: TRBV19; clone_size: .; j_call: TRBJ1-4; cdr3_aa: CASSTLTDSPEKLFF; cdr3_nt: TGTGCCAGTAGTACCCTCACGGACAGCCCTGAAAAACTGTTTTTT
d_call: .; v_call: TRBV5-1; clone_size: .; j_call: TRBJ1-4; cdr3_aa: CASSYRAFNEKLFF; cdr3_nt: TGCGCCAGCAGCTACAGGGCCTTTAATGAAAAACTGTTTTTT
d_call: .; v_call: TRBV10-1; clone_size: few; j_call: TRBJ2-1; cdr3_aa: CASSERRTEQFF; cdr3_nt: TGCGCCAGCAGTGAGCGGCGGACCGAGCAGTTCTTC
d_call: .; v_call: TRBV5-5; clone_size: .; j_call: TRBJ1-2; cdr3_aa: CASSPGLLANYGYTF; cdr3_nt: TGTGCCAGCAGCCCAGGACTGCTAGCTAACTATGGCTACACCTTC
d_call: .; v_call: TRBV30; clone_size: .; j_call: TRBJ2-5; cdr3_aa: CAWNRVTGETQYF; cdr3_nt: TGTGCCTGGAATCGGGTAACCGGAGAGACCCAGTACTTC
d_call: TRBD1; v_call: TRBV2; clone_size: few; j_call: TRBJ1-2; cdr3_aa: CASRDRGLIYGYTF; cdr3_nt: TGTGCCAGCAGGGACAGGGGGCTCATCTATGGCTACACCTTC
d_call: TRBD2; v_call: TRBV7-8; clone_size: .; j_call: TRBJ2-2; cdr3_aa: CASSRGLAGGLGELFF; cdr3_nt: TGTGCCAGCAGCCGGGGACTAGCGGGAGGGCTCGGGGAGCTGTTTTTT
d_call: .; v_call: TRBV6-1; clone_size: .; j_call: TRBJ1-1; cdr3_aa: CASSSVPSNTEAFF; cdr3_nt: TGTGCCAGCAGCTCTGTCCCTTCGAACACTGAAGCTTTCTTT
d_call: .; v_call: TRBV30; clone_size: .; j_call: TRBJ1-6; cdr3_aa: CAYRTEHNSPLHF; cdr3_nt: TGTGCCTACCGGACGGAGCATAATTCACCCCTCCACTTT
d_call: TRBD2; v_call: TRBV5-1; clone_size: .; j_call: TRBJ2-7; cdr3_aa: CASSLGRAAGGTHEQYF; cdr3_nt: TGCGCCAGCAGCTTGGGCAGGGCGGCGGGAGGGACGCACGAGCAGTACTTC
d_call: .; v_call: TRBV7-6; clone_size: .; j_call: TRBJ1-5; cdr3_aa: CASSLFAGPNQPQHF; cdr3_nt: TGTGCCAGCAGCTTATTCGCAGGCCCCAATCAGCCCCAGCATTTT
d_call: .; v_call: TRBV18; clone_size: .; j_call: TRBJ1-5; cdr3_aa: CASSLDSGSNQPQHF; cdr3_nt: TGTGCCAGCTCCCTGGACAGCGGGAGCAATCAGCCCCAGCATTTT
d_call: .; v_call: TRBV30; clone_size: .; j_call: TRBJ2-4; cdr3_aa: CAWSRGKAKNIQYF; cdr3_nt: TGTGCCTGGAGCCGGGGGAAAGCCAAAAACATTCAGTACTTC
d_call: .; v_call: TRBV14; clone_size: .; j_call: TRBJ1-1; cdr3_aa: CASSTSMNTEAFF; cdr3_nt: TGTGCCAGCAGCACATCGATGAACACTGAAGCTTTCTTT
d_call: .; v_call: TRBV30; clone_size: few; j_call: TRBJ2-3; cdr3_aa: CASEASRLNF; cdr3_nt: TGTGCCTCAGAGGCCTCCCGTTTGAATTTT
d_call: TRBD1; v_call: TRBV5-6; clone_size: .; j_call: TRBJ1-5; cdr3_aa: CASSRQLTPGGARQPQHF; cdr3_nt: TGTGCCAGCAGCCGCCAGCTTACCCCAGGGGGCGCGAGGCAGCCCCAGCATTTT
d_call: .; v_call: TRBV6-1; clone_size: .; j_call: TRBJ2-2; cdr3_aa: CAAKKTPNTGELFF; cdr3_nt: TGTGCCGCCAAGAAAACACCGAACACCGGGGAGCTGTTTTTT
d_call: .; v_call: TRBV5-4; clone_size: few; j_call: TRBJ1-2; cdr3_aa: CASSFGQFRSYTF; cdr3_nt: TGTGCCAGCAGCTTCGGGCAGTTTCGGAGCTACACCTTC
d_call: TRBD2; v_call: TRBV19; clone_size: .; j_call: TRBJ2-7; cdr3_aa: CASGGGNEQYF; cdr3_nt: TGTGCCAGTGGCGGGGGGAACGAGCAGTACTTC
d_call: TRBD2; v_call: TRBV7-6; clone_size: .; j_call: TRBJ2-3; cdr3_aa: CASSLTTSGSTDTQYF; cdr3_nt: TGTGCCAGCAGCTTAACGACTAGCGGGAGCACAGATACGCAGTATTTT
d_call: .; v_call: TRBV5-3; clone_size: .; j_call: TRBJ1-1; cdr3_aa: CARSLQVAAFF; cdr3_nt: TGTGCCAGAAGCTTACAGGTTGCCGCTTTCTTT
d_call: TRBD1; v_call: TRBV5-1; clone_size: .; j_call: TRBJ1-4; cdr3_aa: CASSSDRGNNEKLFF; cdr3_nt: TGCGCCAGCAGCTCAGACAGGGGCAATAATGAAAAACTGTTTTTT
d_call: .; v_call: TRBV18; clone_size: once; j_call: TRBJ1-2; cdr3_aa: CASSPAGDIGYTF; cdr3_nt: TGTGCCAGCTCACCAGCAGGGGATATTGGCTACACCTTC
d_call: .; v_call: TRBV10-2; clone_size: .; j_call: TRBJ2-5; cdr3_aa: CASSDLETQYF; cdr3_nt: TGCGCCAGCAGTGATCTAGAGACCCAGTACTTC
d_call: .; v_call: TRBV19; clone_size: .; j_call: TRBJ2-7; cdr3_aa: CASSMKALREQYF; cdr3_nt: TGTGCCAGTAGTATGAAGGCGCTGCGCGAGCAGTACTTC
d_call: .; v_call: TRBV5-1; clone_size: .; j_call: TRBJ1-3; cdr3_aa: CASSLAAGSGNTIYF; cdr3_nt: TGCGCCAGCAGCTTGGCCGCAGGCTCTGGAAACACCATATATTTT
d_call: .; v_call: TRBV15; clone_size: .; j_call: TRBJ2-1; cdr3_aa: CATSRVTGVGNEQFF; cdr3_nt: TGTGCCACCAGCAGAGTCACGGGAGTGGGCAATGAGCAGTTCTTC
d_call: .; v_call: TRBV10-3; clone_size: once; j_call: TRBJ2-1; cdr3_aa: CAISVGREGHEQFF; cdr3_nt: TGTGCCATCAGTGTTGGCCGCGAAGGACACGAGCAGTTCTTC